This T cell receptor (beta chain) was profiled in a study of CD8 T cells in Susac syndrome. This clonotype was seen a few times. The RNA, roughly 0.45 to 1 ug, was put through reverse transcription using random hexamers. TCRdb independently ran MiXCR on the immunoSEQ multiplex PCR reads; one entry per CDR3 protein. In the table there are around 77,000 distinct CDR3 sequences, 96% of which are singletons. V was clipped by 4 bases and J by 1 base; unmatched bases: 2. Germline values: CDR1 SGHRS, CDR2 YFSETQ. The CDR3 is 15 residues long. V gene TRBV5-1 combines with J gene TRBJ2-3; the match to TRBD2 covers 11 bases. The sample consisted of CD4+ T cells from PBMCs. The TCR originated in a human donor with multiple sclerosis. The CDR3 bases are TGCGCCAGCAGCCAACTAGCGGGGGGCACAGATACGCAGTATTTT. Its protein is CASSQLAGGTDTQYF.